This is a list of T cell receptor beta chains from one sample in a study of blood T cell repertoires in COVID-19. Profiled with immunoSEQ multiplex PCR; TCRdb holds only in-frame clones, not every one. The sample contains about 120,000 clones, about four fifths of which appear only once. The material sequenced was peripheral blood. These receptors all come from a middle-aged man with active or convalescent COVID-19. The CDR3 runs from the conserved cysteine through the conserved F or W. The D gene is left open where the match is weak. A row's size may be missing; if present it is once, few, many or a size class.

>TRBJ1-5|TRBV15|few|.
CATSREFGVGDQPQHF
TGTGCCACCAGCAGAGAGTTTGGAGTGGGAGATCAGCCCCAGCATTTT
>TRBJ1-5|TRBV28|once|TRBD1
CASSTPGQGPSNQPQHF
TGTGCCAGCAGTACCCCGGGACAGGGTCCTAGCAATCAGCCCCAGCATTTT
>TRBJ1-2|TRBV12-3/TRBV12-4|.|.
CASSFRRDMGYTF
TGTGCCAGCAGTTTTCGACGGGACATGGGCTACACCTTC
>TRBJ1-5|TRBV18|.|.
CASSPVDRVSNQPQHF
TGTGCCAGCTCACCGGTAGACAGAGTGAGCAATCAGCCCCAGCATTTT
>TRBJ1-6|TRBV28|.|TRBD1
CASSPGQGSAPLHF
TGTGCCAGCAGCCCTGGACAGGGAAGTGCACCCCTCCACTTT
>TRBJ2-1|TRBV11-3|once|.
CASSYARGWEQFF
TGTGCCAGCAGCTACGCACGGGGATGGGAGCAGTTCTTC
>TRBJ2-7|TRBV7-8|few|.
CASSLLPGPSSYEQYF
TGTGCCAGCAGCTTACTACCAGGGCCCTCCTCCTACGAGCAGTACTTC
>TRBJ2-7|TRBV30|few|.
CAWSPYSYEQYF
TGTGCCTGGAGTCCCTACTCCTACGAGCAGTACTTC
>TRBJ2-7|TRBV7-6|.|.
CASSLNRAGGYEQYF
TGTGCCAGCAGCTTAAACCGCGCAGGGGGGTACGAGCAGTACTTC
>TRBJ1-5|TRBV10-3|.|.
CAISGEGGINQPQHF
TGTGCCATCAGTGGAGAGGGAGGGATCAATCAGCCCCAGCATTTT
>TRBJ2-3|TRBV21-1|.|.
CASSETTSGTTDTQYF
TGTGCCAGCAGCGAGACGACTAGCGGGACCACAGATACGCAGTATTTT